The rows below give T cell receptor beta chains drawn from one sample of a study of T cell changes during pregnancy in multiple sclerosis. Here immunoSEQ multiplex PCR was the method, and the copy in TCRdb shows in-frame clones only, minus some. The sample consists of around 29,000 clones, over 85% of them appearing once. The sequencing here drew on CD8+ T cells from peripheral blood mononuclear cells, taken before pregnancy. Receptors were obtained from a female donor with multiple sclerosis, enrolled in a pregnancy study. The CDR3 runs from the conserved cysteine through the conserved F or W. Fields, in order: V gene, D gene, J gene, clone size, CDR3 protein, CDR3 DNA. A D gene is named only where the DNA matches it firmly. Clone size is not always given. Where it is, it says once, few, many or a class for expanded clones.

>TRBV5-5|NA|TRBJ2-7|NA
CASSPDSSYEQYF
TGTGCCAGCAGCCCGGACAGCTCCTACGAGCAGTACTTC
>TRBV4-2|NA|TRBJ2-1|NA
CASSQDIGEFYNEQFF
TGTGCCAGCAGCCAAGATATCGGAGAGTTCTACAATGAGCAGTTCTTC
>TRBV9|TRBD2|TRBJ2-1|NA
CASSVQLAGAAYNEQFF
TGTGCCAGCAGCGTACAGTTAGCGGGGGCCGCCTACAATGAGCAGTTCTTC
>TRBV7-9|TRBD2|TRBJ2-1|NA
CASSDVAGGPTNEQFF
TGTGCCAGCAGCGATGTAGCGGGGGGGCCCACAAATGAGCAGTTCTTC
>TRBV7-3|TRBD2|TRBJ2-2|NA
CASSPTSANTGELFF
TGTGCCAGCAGCCCAACTAGCGCGAACACCGGGGAGCTGTTTTTT
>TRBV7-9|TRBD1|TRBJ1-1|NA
CASSGQGVNTEAFF
TGTGCCAGCAGCGGTCAGGGGGTTAACACTGAAGCTTTCTTT
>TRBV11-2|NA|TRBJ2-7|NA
CASSPGVYEQYF
TGTGCCAGCAGCCCCGGTGTCTACGAGCAGTACTTC
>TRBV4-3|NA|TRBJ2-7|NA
CASSQGLDSSYEQYF
TGCGCCAGCAGCCAAGGGCTCGACAGCTCCTACGAGCAGTACTTC
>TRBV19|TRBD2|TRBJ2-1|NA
CASTFSGGSYNEQFF
TGTGCCAGTACCTTTAGCGGGGGGTCCTACAATGAGCAGTTCTTC
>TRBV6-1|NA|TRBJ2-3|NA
CASSGGERRLVADTQYF
TGTGCCAGCAGTGGGGGGGAGAGGAGACTAGTGGCAGATACGCAGTATTTT
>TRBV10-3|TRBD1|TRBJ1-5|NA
CAISEGGQGAGQPQHF
TGTGCCATCAGTGAGGGGGGACAGGGGGCGGGTCAGCCCCAGCATTTT
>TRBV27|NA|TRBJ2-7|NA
CASSSTVSSGNEQYF
TGTGCCAGCAGTAGTACAGTATCCTCGGGGAACGAGCAGTACTTC
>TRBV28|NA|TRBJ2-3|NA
CASSSALGFRRADTQYF
TGTGCCAGCAGTTCCGCCTTGGGCTTCCGGAGGGCAGATACGCAGTATTTT
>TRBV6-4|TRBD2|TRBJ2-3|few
CATAGRPTDTQYF
TGTGCCACCGCCGGGAGGCCCACAGATACGCAGTATTTT
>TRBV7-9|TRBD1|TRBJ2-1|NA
CASSLVSGTDNEQFF
TGTGCCAGCAGCTTAGTATCGGGGACAGACAATGAGCAGTTCTTC
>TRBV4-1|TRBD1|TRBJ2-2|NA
CASSQAPDRGGGELFF
TGCGCCAGCAGCCAAGCCCCTGACAGGGGTGGCGGGGAGCTGTTTTTT
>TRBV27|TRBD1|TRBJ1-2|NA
CASSATGTGWNGYTF
TGTGCCAGCAGTGCGACCGGGACAGGGTGGAATGGCTACACCTTC
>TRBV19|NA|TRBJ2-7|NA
CASSIEALSVNEQYF
TGTGCCAGTAGTATTGAGGCCCTCAGCGTCAACGAGCAGTACTTC
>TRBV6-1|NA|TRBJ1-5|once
CATKGLPLTNQPQHF
TGTGCCACCAAGGGACTGCCGCTTACTAATCAGCCCCAGCATTTT
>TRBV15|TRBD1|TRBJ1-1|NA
CATSRDLLYRGNTEAFF
TGTGCCACCAGCAGAGATCTCCTCTACAGGGGAAACACTGAAGCTTTCTTT
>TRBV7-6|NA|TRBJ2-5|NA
CASSLSISWTDQETQYF
TGTGCCAGCAGCTTATCCATTTCTTGGACAGACCAAGAGACCCAGTACTTC
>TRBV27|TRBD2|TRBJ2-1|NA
CASSFGLAGVEQFF
TGTGCCAGCAGTTTTGGCCTAGCGGGGGTTGAGCAGTTCTTC
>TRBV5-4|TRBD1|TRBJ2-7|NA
CASSPGTGMVDEQYF
TGTGCCAGCAGCCCTGGGACAGGGATGGTCGACGAGCAGTACTTC
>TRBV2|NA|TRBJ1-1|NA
CASSRGGLSEAFF
TGTGCCAGCAGTCGGGGGGGGTTATCTGAAGCTTTCTTT
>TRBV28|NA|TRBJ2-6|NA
CASSFTTGANVLTF
TGTGCCAGCAGTTTCACTACTGGGGCCAACGTCCTGACTTTC
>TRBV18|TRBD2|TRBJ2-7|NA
CASSPPTASGRAKSSYEQYF
TGTGCCAGCTCACCCCCCACAGCTAGCGGGAGGGCCAAGAGCTCCTACGAGCAGTACTTC
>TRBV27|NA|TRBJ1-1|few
CASSFGVDRYTEAFF
TGTGCCAGCAGTTTCGGAGTGGACAGATACACTGAAGCTTTCTTT